One and the same sample provided the 2 T cell receptor beta chains below, sequenced in a study of cytomegalovirus exposure and HLA in healthy donors. Amplification used 60 Vbeta primers and 13 Jbeta primers. The table came from immunoSEQ multiplex PCR; TCRdb's copy has only in-frame clones and leaves some out. The sample includes roughly 130,000 clones, around 70% seen only once; the top ten take approximately 2.1%. The sequenced sample was PBMCs. These receptors were obtained from a woman in her thirties or forties in good health and CMV-seropositive.

This chain uses TRBV28 with TRBJ2-7, with D perhaps matching TRBD2 (5 bases). The CDR3 runs to 16 residues. Germline lookup yields CDR1 MDHEN and CDR2 SYDVKM. Trimming cost V 2 bases and J 2 bases, with 16 bases left between them. CDR3 residues: CASSLGRLAGAYEQYF. The CDR3 bases are TGTGCCAGCAGTTTAGGTAGGCTAGCCGGTGCCTACGAGCAGTACTTC.

The gene calls are TRBV27 and TRBJ1-4, with 7 positions matching TRBD1. The ends lost 7 bases at V and 2 bases at J; junction bases unmatched: 7. This CDR3 contains 15 residues. Germline CDR1 reads MNHEY; CDR2 reads SMNVEV (reference sequence). Written as DNA, the CDR3 is TGTGCCAGCATGGCCAGGGGGTTGACTAATGAAAAACTGTTTTTT. Its protein is CASMARGLTNEKLFF.